One and the same sample provided the 25 T cell receptor beta chains below, sequenced in a study of OX40 agonist ivuxolimab in advanced cancers. Libraries were prepared by immunoSEQ multiplex PCR; TCRdb keeps only in-frame clonotypes and omits some of them. The data contain over 90,000 clones, 86% of them seen just once; the ten biggest clones take up approximately 2%. The sample was CD4+ or CD8+ T cells sorted from blood, taken in a trial of the OX40 agonist ivuxolimab. The receptors shown here come from an adult with an advanced solid tumor such as melanoma, head and neck, liver or kidney cancer.

The chain has TRBV2 and TRBJ1-1, with unresolved D. The ends were cut back, 5 bases at V and 0 bases at J, with 10 bases in the middle. The CDR3 loop spans 14 amino acids. The germline CDR1 and CDR2 sequences are SNHLY and FYNNEI. CDR3 protein: CASSYLQMNTEAFF. The CDR3 DNA is TGTGCCAGCAGTTACTTACAGATGAACACTGAAGCTTTCTTT.

The chain employs TRBV29-1 and TRBJ1-1, with unresolved D. CDR1 SQVTM and CDR2 ANQGSEA come from the germline V gene. The CDR3 extends over 10 amino acids. V lost 6 bases and J lost 5, with 7 bases in between. The CDR3 DNA reads TGCAGCGTCGACCGGACTGAAGCTTTCTTT. Its protein is CSVDRTEAFF.

This clone was found once. V is TRBV18 and J is TRBJ1-5; weak D call: TRBD1 (5 bases). V was trimmed by 3 bases and J by 3 bases, leaving 15 bases between them. Per the germline V gene, CDR1 is KGHSH and CDR2 is LQKENI. The CDR3 has 16 residues. CDR3 sequence: CASSPQFGGINQPQHF. The CDR3 DNA reads as TGTGCCAGCTCACCCCAGTTCGGGGGGATCAATCAGCCCCAGCATTTT.

In nucleotides, the CDR3 is TGTGCCAGCAGCGATAGCGGGATTAAGGGAGATACGCAGTATTTT. As protein: CASSDSGIKGDTQYF. The rearrangement uses TRBV7-9 and TRBJ2-3; 8 bases agree with TRBD2. The CDR3 is made up of 15 amino acids. J lost 5 bases, V lost 5 bases, and 9 bases had no gene match. Germline lookup yields CDR1 SEHNR and CDR2 FQNEAQ (reference sequence).

This clone was detected ten times or more. The chain combines TRBV6-4 with TRBJ1-2, with 7 bases matching TRBD1. Trimming took 5 bases from V and 2 from J; bases not matched to a gene: 2. Per germline, CDR1 MRHNA and CDR2 SNTAGT. This CDR3 has 13 amino acids. DNA of the CDR3: TGTGCCAGCAGTAAACAGGGGAACTATGGCTACACCTTC. Translating gives CASSKQGNYGYTF.

CDR3 loop: CASSLAGGTGELFF. CDR3 nucleotides: TGTGCCAGCAGCCTAGCGGGAGGCACCGGGGAGCTGTTTTTT. The V and J genes are TRBV11-2 and TRBJ2-2; 11 nucleotides agree with TRBD2. V lost 5 bases to trimming and J lost 4 bases; unmatched junction nucleotides: 0. Germline V gene data show CDR1 as SGHAT and CDR2 as FQNNGV. The CDR3 loop spans 14 amino acids.

On this clone itself: This specimen includes other DNA sequences encoding the same CDR3. The chain links TRBV5-1 to TRBJ1-1; 11 bases match TRBD1. Germline trimming cut 4 bases from V and 5 bases from J; bases unmatched to any gene: 4. Germline V CDR1 and CDR2: SGHRS, YFSETQ. CDR3 length equals 14 residues. In DNA, the CDR3 is TGCGCCAGCAGCCCTGGGACAGGGGGGACTGAAGCTTTCTTT. It encodes CASSPGTGGTEAFF.

V gene TRBV30 combines with J gene TRBJ1-6; 7 positions match TRBD1. CDR1 GTSNPN and CDR2 SVGIG come from the germline V gene (reference sequence). This CDR3 is 12 amino acids long. Germline trimming cut 8 bases from V and 7 bases from J; bases unmatched to any gene: 5. CDR3 sequence: CAADRANSPLHF. CDR3 nucleotide sequence: TGTGCCGCTGACAGGGCCAATTCACCCCTCCACTTT.

V gene TRBV20-1 combines with J gene TRBJ1-1; D ambiguous. Trimming shortened V by 4 bases and J by 9 bases, and 9 bases separated the two germline ends. This CDR3 region has 10 residues. The germline CDR1 and CDR2 sequences are DFQATT and SNEGSKA (reference sequence). CDR3 loop: CSANYQKAFF. For the CDR3, the DNA is TGCAGTGCTAACTATCAAAAAGCTTTCTTT.

V is TRBV6-1 and J is TRBJ1-2, with D tentatively TRBD1 (5 bases). The CDR3 consists of 13 residues. Germline V CDR1 and CDR2: MNHNS, SASEGT. Trimming cost V 4 bases and J 6 bases, with 12 bases left between them. Here the CDR3 reads CASSVGSRDGYTF. CDR3 in DNA: TGTGCCAGCAGTGTTGGCTCCAGGGATGGCTACACCTTC.

This chain links TRBV4-1 with TRBJ2-2; TRBD2 aligns across 14 bases. Germline values: CDR1 MGHRA, CDR2 YSYEKL. J gave up 3 bases and V 0 bases, and 3 bases lay outside the gene matches. The CDR3 contains 18 residues. The CDR3 region is CASSQEGLAGVDTGELFF. The CDR3, as DNA: TGCGCCAGCAGCCAAGAGGGACTAGCGGGAGTGGACACCGGGGAGCTGTTTTTT.

This clone showed up just once. The rearrangement links TRBV28 to TRBJ1-2, with TRBD1 matching 7 bases. CDR3 length: 14 amino acids. The J segment lost 5 bases and the V segment lost 8 bases, leaving 11 bases of the junction unmatched. Looked up from germline, CDR1 is MDHEN and CDR2 is SYDVKM. In DNA, the CDR3 is TGTGCCAGCGGAACCCAAGGACAGGATTATGGCTACACCTTC. This codes for CASGTQGQDYGYTF.

CDR3 bases: TGTGCCAGCAGCTTTAGCGTAGACTCCTACAATGAGCAGTTCTTC. Translated, it gives CASSFSVDSYNEQFF. The rearrangement links TRBV7-2 to TRBJ2-1; possible D gene TRBD2, 5 bases. The CDR3 runs to 15 residues. Trimming cost V 3 bases and J 0 bases, with 9 bases left between them. Germline assignment: CDR1 SGHTA and CDR2 FQGNSA.

The rearrangement joins TRBV28 to TRBJ1-5, with D unclear. Trimming stripped 6 bases from V and 0 bases from J, with 12 bases between. The CDR3 sequence is 15 residues long. Germline values: CDR1 MDHEN, CDR2 SYDVKM. The CDR3 sequence: CASSVPQFSNQPQHF. The CDR3 nucleotides are TGTGCCAGCAGCGTCCCGCAGTTTAGCAATCAGCCCCAGCATTTT.

The genes are TRBV29-1 and TRBJ2-7, with TRBD2 matching over 7 bases. Germline V CDR1 and CDR2: SQVTM, ANQGSEA. This CDR3 region has 13 residues. J was trimmed by 7 bases and V by 4 bases; bases with no gene match: 10. CDR3 sequence reads: CSVVIGAGGEQYF. The CDR3 nucleotides read TGCAGCGTTGTAATCGGGGCCGGGGGGGAGCAGTACTTC.

The chain joins TRBV11-2 to TRBJ1-5; tentatively, D is TRBD1 (5 bases). V was clipped by 3 bases and J by 0 bases, with 21 bases between them. CDR1 and CDR2 from the germline V gene are SGHAT and FQNNGV. This CDR3 is 19 amino acids long. CDR3 region: CASSFGASAAEYSNQPQHF. The CDR3 DNA follows: TGTGCCAGCAGCTTTGGGGCGTCAGCGGCTGAATATAGCAATCAGCCCCAGCATTTT.

V is TRBV19 and J is TRBJ1-1, with 10 bases aligning to TRBD1. Per germline, CDR1 LNHDA and CDR2 SQIVND (reference sequence). The CDR3 spans 14 residues. The junction had 6 bases not matched to a gene; V was cut back by 2 bases and J by 9 bases. The CDR3 nucleotides are TGTGCCAGTAGTATAAGGACAGGGGGAGATCAAGCTTTCTTT. Translation gives CASSIRTGGDQAFF.

This clone was detected only once. This chain connects TRBV7-9 to TRBJ2-1; D not resolved. The V gene's germline CDR1 is SEHNR and CDR2 FQNEAQ (reference sequence). Trimming shortened V by 1 base and J by 0 bases, and 16 bases separated the two germline ends. CDR3 length: 18 residues. CDR3: CASSLVGLAVGSYNEQFF. As DNA, the CDR3 is TGTGCCAGCAGCTTAGTTGGGCTGGCAGTAGGCTCCTACAATGAGCAGTTCTTC.

This chain connects TRBV5-1 to TRBJ1-2, with a possible D match to TRBD1 (5 bases). Trimming stripped 4 bases from V and 4 bases from J, with 17 bases between. The CDR3 consists of 15 residues. Germline V CDR1 and CDR2: SGHRS, YFSETQ. DNA of the CDR3: TGCGCCAGCAGCGAAAACCGGGGCCTGGGCTATGGCTACACCTTC. Protein product: CASSENRGLGYGYTF.

The chain links TRBV4-1 to TRBJ2-7; 7 bases are shared with TRBD2. Germline CDR1 is MGHRA and CDR2 is YSYEKL. J lost 1 base, V lost 3 bases, and 6 bases had no gene match. The CDR3 has 15 amino acids. The CDR3 reads CASSQWTRGSYEQYF. CDR3 coding DNA: TGCGCCAGCAGCCAGTGGACTAGGGGATCCTACGAGCAGTACTTC.

V usage is TRBV10-2 and J usage is TRBJ1-5; the D is unclear. Germline loops: CDR1 WSHSY, CDR2 SAAADI. V dropped 2 bases and J dropped 0 bases, with 17 bases sitting between them. The CDR3 contains 18 residues. As DNA, the CDR3 is TGCGCCAGCAGTGAGAGAGGAGACCCTCCCTTTAGCAATCAGCCCCAGCATTTT. This gives the protein CASSERGDPPFSNQPQHF.

This chain connects TRBV14 to TRBJ2-2, with 12 positions matching TRBD1. Germline values: CDR1 SGHDN, CDR2 FVKESK. Losses at the gene ends were 4 bases for V and 6 bases for J; bases not matched to a gene: 12. The CDR3 loop spans 18 amino acids. The CDR3 DNA reads TGTGCCAGCAGCCCAAACTCCGGGACAGGGGGCCGAGCCGGGGAGCTGTTTTTT. It translates to CASSPNSGTGGRAGELFF.

CDR3 residues: CSAGGRSGYTF. CDR3 nucleotides: TGCAGTGCAGGCGGGCGATCTGGCTACACCTTC. The rearrangement joins TRBV20-1 to TRBJ1-2, with D hard to call. V was shortened by 6 bases and J by 7 bases, with 12 bases between the two germline ends. CDR3 length equals 11 residues. Germline CDR1 is DFQATT and CDR2 is SNEGSKA (reference sequence).

This chain uses TRBV19 with TRBJ2-7; D assignment may be TRBD1 or TRBD2 (5 bases each). The CDR3 sequence is 14 residues long. Between the trimmed V and J ends, which lost 3 bases and 0 bases, there was a span of 9 bases. Germline V lookup: CDR1 LNHDA, CDR2 SQIVND (reference sequence). CDR3 sequence reads: CASSMGPGSYEQYF. CDR3 DNA: TGTGCCAGTAGTATGGGACCTGGCTCCTACGAGCAGTACTTC.

The chain joins TRBV4-1 to TRBJ2-7; D is undetermined. Trimming cost V 5 bases and J 2 bases, with 13 bases left between them. Germline V gives CDR1 MGHRA, CDR2 YSYEKL. The CDR3 extends over 14 amino acids. The CDR3 is CASSYSSFTYEQYF. The CDR3 DNA reads TGCGCCAGCAGCTACAGCTCGTTTACCTACGAGCAGTACTTC.